This TCR beta chain is from a study of blood T cell repertoires in COVID-19. The wider study: Acute and convalescent COVID-19 samples came from the United States, Italy and Spain. PBMCs, B-cell-depleted T cells, or T cells provided the cDNA or gDNA that made up the material.

V dropped 11 bases and J dropped 1; count of bases not matched to a gene: 9. Germline V gene sequence: CDR1 MRHNA, CDR2 SNTAGT. This CDR3 has 15 amino acids. In the original processing: Amplification from reference gene primers served as the basis for estimated nucleated cell counts. Repertoires were generated with immunoSEQ multiplex PCR, while TCRdb's copy carries only in-frame clones and drops some. That table furnishes V, J and clone size, whereas the DNA furnished D and trimming. There are about 160,000 clones in the sample; about nine tenths occur only once, and roughly 4.5% lies in the top ten.

The origin of this receptor is a woman between 55 and 75 years old with active or convalescent COVID-19. Sequenced: peripheral blood. The rearrangement links TRBV6-4 to TRBJ2-2; 8 positions agree with TRBD1. Written as DNA, the CDR3 is TGTGCCTTACTTGCCGGGACAGGGAACACCGGGGAGCTGTTTTTT. Encoded protein: CALLAGTGNTGELFF.